The 19 T cell receptor beta chains listed next were all sequenced from one sample in a study of CD8 T cells in ankylosing spondylitis. Broader study findings: Ankylosing spondylitis blood appeared to carry a characteristic TCR beta motif of roughly 8 highly homologous variants.

No antigen has been assigned to these receptors. TCRdb called the 5' RACE reads again in MiXCR, with one record for every CDR3 protein. This table holds approximately 300,000 distinct CDR3 sequences, roughly 8% found once. Sequenced material: blood, either unsorted or a sorted T cell fraction (not recorded which). The origin of the receptors is a male donor with ankylosing spondylitis.

The chain uses TRBV28 and TRBJ2-1; 11 nucleotides match TRBD2. This CDR3 has 16 amino acids. The germline CDR1 and CDR2 sequences are MDHEN and SYDVKM. J was trimmed by 7 bases and V by 4 bases; bases with no gene match: 9. The CDR3 DNA is TGTGCCAGCAGTTCCCGGGGTAGCGGGAGGGGGAATGAGCAGTTCTTC. This encodes CASSSRGSGRGNEQFF.

The sample holds many counts of this clonotype. The chain joins TRBV5-1 to TRBJ2-1; TRBD2 is a possible D gene (6 bases). Trimming stripped 7 bases from V and 4 bases from J, with 12 bases between. The germline V gene has CDR1 SGHRS and CDR2 YFSETQ. The CDR3 runs 13 residues. CDR3 region: CASGGDSYNEQFF. CDR3 sequence (DNA): TGCGCCAGCGGAGGGGACTCTTACAATGAGCAGTTCTTC.

This clonotype was picked up a small number of times. The V call is TRBV5-1, the J call TRBJ2-5, with 7 bases identical to TRBD2. Germline V CDR1 and CDR2: SGHRS, YFSETQ. After removal of 6 bases from V and 3 bases from J, the junction contained 14 bases not matched to a gene. CDR3 length: 16 amino acids. The CDR3 loop reads CASNHLVRGSEETQYF. CDR3 sequence (DNA): TGCGCCAGCAACCATCTCGTACGCGGGAGCGAAGAGACCCAGTACTTC.

There are a few counts of this clonotype. CDR3 loop: CSVGEWQSRNVLTF. CDR3 DNA sequence: TGCAGCGTTGGGGAGTGGCAGAGTCGCAACGTCCTGACTTTC. The chain has TRBV29-1 and TRBJ2-6; weak D call: TRBD2 (5 bases). Germline V gene sequence: CDR1 SQVTM, CDR2 ANQGSEA. V was shortened by 4 bases and J by 9 bases, with 16 bases between the two germline ends. This CDR3 is built from 14 residues.

This clonotype was counted only a few times. The V call is TRBV5-5, the J call TRBJ1-2; 8 bases are shared with TRBD1. Germline V gene lookup returns CDR1 SGHKS and CDR2 YYEKEE (reference sequence). J lost 5 bases, V lost 3 bases, and 12 bases had no gene match. The CDR3 consists of 16 residues. The CDR3 coding sequence is TGTGCCAGCAGCTCGGATTACAGGGGGTTGAATTATGGCTACACCTTC. Its protein is CASSSDYRGLNYGYTF.

The chain combines TRBV5-1 with TRBJ1-5; D possibly corresponds to TRBD1 (6 bases). V lost 2 bases and J 4 bases, leaving 13 bases between the germline ends. The CDR3 contains 15 residues. Looked up from germline, CDR1 is SGHRS and CDR2 is YFSETQ. CDR3 coding DNA: TGCGCCAGCAGCTTAGAAGGGGGGGCGAATCAGCCCCAGCATTTT. It translates to CASSLEGGANQPQHF.

This rearrangement joins TRBV11-2 to TRBJ2-2; maybe TRBD2 (7 bases). The V end was cut by 4 bases, the J end by 7 bases, with 10 bases between. Germline values: CDR1 SGHAT, CDR2 FQNNGV. The CDR3 sequence is 13 residues long. In DNA, the CDR3 is TGTGCCAGCAGCTCTAGGGGGGGCGGGGAGCTGTTTTTT. This translates into CASSSRGGGELFF. Combining the CDR3 with reference TRBV11-2 and TRBJ2-2 gives the whole variable domain EAGVAQSPRYKIIEKRQSVAFWCNPISGHATLYWYQQILGQGPKLLIQFQNNGVVDDSQLPKDRFSAERLKGVDSTLKIQPAKLEDSAVYLCASSSRGGGELFFGEGSRLTVL.

This clonotype was observed once. The junction and the germline gene differ at one end; a read error may be behind it. V usage is TRBV20-1 and J usage is TRBJ2-1; D unclear. The CDR3 runs 13 residues. Per germline, CDR1 DFQATT and CDR2 SNEGSKA (reference sequence). CDR3: CGARPGSYNEQFF. CDR3 DNA: TGCGGTGCTAGACCCGGCTCCTACAATGAGCAGTTCTTC.

The sample holds a few counts of this clonotype. The V gene is TRBV27, the J gene TRBJ2-1, with 13 bases lining up with TRBD2. V lost 5 bases and J lost 3; bases outside the gene matches: 10. Per germline, CDR1 MNHEY and CDR2 SMNVEV (reference sequence). This CDR3 comprises 18 residues. This CDR3 reads CASSTYRGTSGIYNEQFF. The CDR3 DNA reads TGTGCCAGCAGTACTTATAGGGGGACTAGCGGGATCTACAATGAGCAGTTCTTC.

This clonotype was picked up many times. This chain uses TRBV9 with TRBJ2-7, with TRBD1 as a possible D gene (6 bases). Germline lookup yields CDR1 SGDLS and CDR2 YYNGEE. The CDR3 contains 15 residues. V was trimmed by 0 bases and J by 0 bases, leaving 10 bases between them. The CDR3 sequence: CASSVEGTPSYEQYF. Written as DNA, the CDR3 is TGTGCCAGCAGCGTAGAAGGGACACCCTCCTACGAGCAGTACTTC. The entire variable domain, with the rest obtained from reference TRBV9 and TRBJ2-7, is as follows: DSGVTQTPKHLITATGQRVTLRCSPRSGDLSVYWYQQSLDQGLQFLIQYYNGEERAKGNILERFSAQQFPDLHSELNLSSLELGDSALYFCASSVEGTPSYEQYFGPGTRLTVT.

This clonotype was found a few times. V gene TRBV28 combines with J gene TRBJ1-2, with D possibly TRBD1 on 5 matching bases. V was trimmed by 5 bases and J by 1 base, leaving 14 bases between them. Germline-derived CDR1 and CDR2 are MDHEN and SYDVKM. The CDR3 extends over 15 amino acids. The CDR3 here is CASSRDRDGNYGYTF. The CDR3, as DNA: TGTGCCAGCAGTCGCGACCGGGACGGTAACTATGGCTACACCTTC.

This sequence joins TRBV4-2 and TRBJ1-5; D ambiguous. The CDR3 is 13 residues long. Germline values: CDR1 LGHNA, CDR2 YNFKEQ. The V end was cut by 0 bases, the J end by 7 bases, with 7 bases between. The CDR3 spells CASSQDRVQPQHF. Written as DNA, the CDR3 is TGTGCCAGCAGCCAAGATCGGGTCCAGCCCCAGCATTTT.

The table lists this clonotype with a few counts. The chain joins TRBV4-1 to TRBJ1-4; 9 bases align to TRBD1. This CDR3 comprises 14 residues. Germline assignment: CDR1 MGHRA and CDR2 YSYEKL. With V trimmed by 3 bases and J by 7 bases, 3 bases remained unmatched. DNA for the CDR3: TGCGCCAGCAGCCACGGACAGGGGACTGAAAAACTGTTTTTT. Translation gives CASSHGQGTEKLFF.

The chain links TRBV27 to TRBJ1-1; TRBD1 agrees at 8 bases. Per germline, CDR1 MNHEY and CDR2 SMNVEV (reference sequence). CDR3 length: 11 amino acids. Germline trimming cut 10 bases from V and 6 bases from J; bases unmatched to any gene: 4. The chain's CDR3 is CATSGGSEAFF. In nucleotides, the CDR3 is TGTGCCACCTCAGGGGGCTCTGAAGCTTTCTTT.

This clonotype was picked up many times. The chain combines TRBV24-1 with TRBJ1-1; D unclear. V lost 0 bases to trimming and J lost 7 bases, with 8 bases between them. The CDR3 sequence is 13 residues long. Per germline, CDR1 KGHDR and CDR2 SFDVKD. The CDR3 spells CATSDLAGFEAFF. The CDR3 DNA sequence: TGTGCCACCAGTGATTTGGCGGGGTTTGAAGCTTTCTTT.

The chain has TRBV5-1 and TRBJ2-5, with D possibly TRBD1 on 6 matching bases. With 6 bases removed from V and 5 bases from J, the gap between germline ends came to 14 bases. This CDR3 is 13 amino acids long. Germline V gene data show CDR1 as SGHRS and CDR2 as YFSETQ. DNA for the CDR3: TGCGCCAGCACCCCGAACAGGGACGAGACCCAGTACTTC. Translated, it gives CASTPNRDETQYF.

This clonotype was recorded a few times. The rearrangement uses TRBV14 and TRBJ2-3; D is ambiguous. Trimming took 1 base from V and 5 from J, leaving 7 bases between them. CDR3 length equals 13 residues. Germline V gene lookup returns CDR1 SGHDN and CDR2 FVKESK. Written as DNA, the CDR3 is TGTGCCAGCAGCCAAGTGACCGGAGATACGCAGTATTTT. Translating gives CASSQVTGDTQYF.

The chain is built from TRBV7-3 and TRBJ2-2; D could derive from TRBD1 or TRBD2 (5 bases each). CDR3 length: 14 residues. Germline CDR1 and CDR2: SGHTA and FQGTGA. Trimming stripped 1 base from V and 2 bases from J, with 5 bases between. The CDR3: CASSLRDNTGELFF. The CDR3 region has the DNA TGTGCCAGCAGCTTAAGGGACAACACCGGGGAGCTGTTTTTT.

This clonotype occurred many times. The chain has TRBV7-2 and TRBJ2-2, with D possibly TRBD2 on 5 matching bases. The CDR3 consists of 16 residues. The V end lost 1 base, the J end lost 2 bases, and 11 bases lay between the germline ends. In germline, CDR1 is SGHTA, CDR2 FQGNSA. In DNA form, the CDR3 reads TGTGCCAGCAGCTTAGATCCGGGGTCCAACACCGGGGAGCTGTTTTTT. This translates into CASSLDPGSNTGELFF.